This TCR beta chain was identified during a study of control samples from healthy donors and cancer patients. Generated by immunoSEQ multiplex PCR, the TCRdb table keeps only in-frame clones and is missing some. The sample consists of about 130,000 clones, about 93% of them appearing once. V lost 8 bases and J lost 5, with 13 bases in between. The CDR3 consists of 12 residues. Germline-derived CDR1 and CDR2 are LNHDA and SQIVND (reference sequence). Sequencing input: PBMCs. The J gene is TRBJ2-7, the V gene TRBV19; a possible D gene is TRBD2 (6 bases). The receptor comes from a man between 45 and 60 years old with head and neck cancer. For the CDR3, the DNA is TGTGCCAGTGTATCGGGGGTCAACGAGCAGTACTTC. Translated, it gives CASVSGVNEQYF.